This TCR beta chain originates from a study of blood T cell repertoires in COVID-19. CDR3 size: 15 residues. Trimming left V 2 bases short and J 5 bases short, with 16 bases between. Germline loops: CDR1 SGHTS, CDR2 YDEGEE. Produced via immunoSEQ multiplex PCR; TCRdb's table is partial and in-frame only. The sample lists about 500,000 clones; about 85% were seen once. The clonotype originates from a young woman who had recovered from COVID-19. Sequenced input: PBMCs or T cells enriched from blood (not recorded which). The chain has TRBV5-8 and TRBJ1-2, with no clear D. In nucleotides, the CDR3 is TGTGCCAGCAGCTTTCAACGAGCGCGGTTGTATGGCTACACCTTC. Its translation: CASSFQRARLYGYTF.